The 8 T cell receptor beta chains in this list originate from one sample, sequenced in a study of cytomegalovirus exposure and HLA in healthy donors (TCRdb year 2017). Libraries came from the immunoSEQ multiplex PCR assay. For the multiplex PCR, a mixture combining 60 forward primers for TCR Vbeta segments and 13 reverse primers for TCR Jbeta segments was used. This immuneACCESS table, as held by TCRdb, lists in-frame sequences with V and J called but not all clones. Of the missing ones, under half trace to an unresolved V gene in checked studies; the others have no known cause. This sample has tens of thousands of clones in its table, and less than 80% of those were observed once. Around 1.4% of the sample is in the top ten clones. What was sequenced was PBMCs. The origin of the receptors is a male donor in good health and CMV-seronegative.

The V call is TRBV19, the J call TRBJ1-2, with unresolved D. Germline CDR1 and CDR2: LNHDA and SQIVND (reference sequence). The CDR3 runs to 13 residues. Trimming stripped 0 bases from V and 3 bases from J, with 5 bases between. The CDR3 spells CASSIEADYGYTF. In nucleotides, the CDR3 is TGTGCCAGTAGTATAGAAGCTGACTATGGCTACACCTTC.

This clone came up once. The chain employs TRBV27 and TRBJ2-7, with 7 bases identical to TRBD1. Germline V gene data show CDR1 as MNHEY and CDR2 as SMNVEV (reference sequence). With 3 bases clipped from V and 5 bases from J, the junction kept 4 bases outside the gene matches. The length of the CDR3 is 13 residues. The CDR3 sequence is CASSLVQGDEQYF. In DNA, the CDR3 is TGTGCCAGCAGTTTGGTGCAGGGGGACGAGCAGTACTTC.

Only a few counts were recorded for this clone. The V gene is TRBV5-1, the J gene TRBJ2-1, with 7 bases that match TRBD2. The length of the CDR3 is 16 residues. With 2 bases clipped from V and 6 bases from J, the junction kept 11 bases outside the gene matches. Germline assignment: CDR1 SGHRS and CDR2 YFSETQ. The CDR3 loop reads CASSFGTTQLLNEQFF. The CDR3, as DNA: TGCGCCAGCAGCTTTGGGACTACCCAGCTTCTCAATGAGCAGTTCTTC.

This chain connects TRBV6-5 to TRBJ1-3; no reliable D call. Germline V lookup: CDR1 MNHEY, CDR2 SVGAGI. Trimming stripped 2 bases from V and 6 bases from J, with 17 bases between. The length of the CDR3 is 16 residues. The CDR3 bases are TGTGCCAGCAGTTACGGGTCGGGGTCCCCCAAAAACACCATATATTTT. Amino acid sequence: CASSYGSGSPKNTIYF.

V usage is TRBV5-4 and J usage is TRBJ1-2; TRBD1 agrees at 8 bases. The CDR3 loop spans 14 amino acids. V lost 7 bases and J lost 0; bases outside the gene matches: 5. Germline V gene sequence: CDR1 SGHNT, CDR2 YYREEE (reference sequence). The CDR3 DNA sequence: TGTGCCAGCCGGGACAGGAGGTCTAACTATGGCTACACCTTC. Protein: CASRDRRSNYGYTF.

J is TRBJ1-4 and V is TRBV6-1; 8 positions match TRBD1. Germline lookup yields CDR1 MNHNS and CDR2 SASEGT. V lost 4 bases and J lost 7; bases outside the gene matches: 11. The CDR3 runs 16 residues. The CDR3 here is CASSAISGGVSEKLFF. CDR3 bases: TGTGCCAGCAGTGCAATCTCAGGGGGCGTAAGTGAAAAACTGTTTTTT.

This chain uses TRBV6-5 with TRBJ2-1, with 9 bases lining up with TRBD2. The CDR3 is 16 residues long. The V and J ends lost 0 bases and 2 bases, in that order; junction bases with no gene match: 2. Germline assignment: CDR1 MNHEY and CDR2 SVGAGI. The CDR3 DNA follows: TGTGCCAGCAGTTACTCGACTAGCGGACCCTACAATGAGCAGTTCTTC. Encoded protein: CASSYSTSGPYNEQFF.

V gene TRBV5-1 combines with J gene TRBJ1-1; 8 bases are shared with TRBD1. There are 14 residues in the CDR3. Trimming removed 5 bases from V and 2 bases from J; junction bases left unmatched: 5. Germline CDR1 reads SGHRS; CDR2 reads YFSETQ. The CDR3 here is CASRTDRGNTEAFF. CDR3 in DNA: TGCGCCAGCAGAACCGACAGGGGAAACACTGAAGCTTTCTTT.